These T cell receptor beta chains were read from a single sample in a study of blood T cell repertoires in COVID-19. Only in-frame clones appear in the TCRdb table, and some are missing; sequencing was by immunoSEQ multiplex PCR. The sample consists of a few hundred thousand clones, 84% of them appearing once. Sequenced input: peripheral blood. These receptors all come from an older woman who had recovered from COVID-19. Each CDR3 is given with its conserved first and last residue. D genes are given only for firm matches. The size field is filled for only some rows; it gives once, few, many or a size class.

CDR3 protein: CASSDSARGGGTEAFF; CDR3 DNA: TGTGCCAGCAGTGACTCGGCCAGAGGAGGTGGCACTGAAGCTTTCTTT; CDR3 length: 16; D gene: NA; V gene: TRBV6-4; J gene: TRBJ1-1; clone size: NA
CDR3 protein: CASSQGSSSSADPPYF; CDR3 DNA: TGCGCCAGCAGCCAAGGGTCCTCTTCTAGCGCAGATCCTCCGTACTTC; CDR3 length: 16; D gene: NA; V gene: TRBV4-1; J gene: TRBJ2-4; clone size: NA
CDR3 protein: CASSLGVAGGYSYEQYF; CDR3 DNA: TGTGCCAGCAGCCTCGGGGTAGCGGGGGGTTACTCCTACGAGCAGTACTTC; CDR3 length: 17; D gene: TRBD2; V gene: TRBV3-1/TRBV3-2; J gene: TRBJ2-7; clone size: NA
CDR3 protein: CASSLVAGGPAEQYF; CDR3 DNA: TGCGCCAGCAGCTTGGTGGCGGGGGGGCCGGCCGAGCAGTACTTC; CDR3 length: 15; D gene: TRBD2; V gene: TRBV5-1; J gene: TRBJ2-7; clone size: NA
CDR3 protein: CASRAGTGGGYGYTF; CDR3 DNA: TGTGCCAGCAGGGCCGGGACAGGGGGAGGCTATGGCTACACCTTC; CDR3 length: 15; D gene: TRBD1; V gene: TRBV2; J gene: TRBJ1-2; clone size: NA
CDR3 protein: CASSGTGSGGEQYF; CDR3 DNA: TGCGCCAGCAGTGGGACAGGGTCCGGGGGCGAGCAGTACTTC; CDR3 length: 14; D gene: TRBD1; V gene: TRBV10-2; J gene: TRBJ2-7; clone size: few
CDR3 protein: CASSLGRSTDTQYF; CDR3 DNA: TGTGCCAGCAGCTTAGGGCGGTCCACAGATACGCAGTATTTT; CDR3 length: 14; D gene: NA; V gene: TRBV11-3; J gene: TRBJ2-3; clone size: NA
CDR3 protein: CATGPKDRTLVWCTF; CDR3 DNA: TGTGCTACTGGACCTAAGGACAGGACGCTCGTCTGGTGCACCTTC; CDR3 length: 15; D gene: TRBD1; V gene: TRBV7-9; J gene: TRBJ1-2; clone size: NA
CDR3 protein: CASRPGQERSGANVLTF; CDR3 DNA: TGTGCCAGCAGACCGGGACAGGAAAGGTCTGGGGCCAACGTCCTGACTTTC; CDR3 length: 17; D gene: TRBD1; V gene: TRBV7-9; J gene: TRBJ2-6; clone size: NA
CDR3 protein: CASSDRGSPLHF; CDR3 DNA: TGTGCCAGCAGTGATAGAGGATCACCCCTCCACTTT; CDR3 length: 12; D gene: NA; V gene: TRBV2; J gene: TRBJ1-6; clone size: NA
CDR3 protein: CATSIGSYGYTF; CDR3 DNA: TGTGCCACCAGCATCGGGTCTTATGGCTACACCTTC; CDR3 length: 12; D gene: NA; V gene: TRBV15; J gene: TRBJ1-2; clone size: NA
CDR3 protein: CASSEAAALVEQYF; CDR3 DNA: TGTGCCAGCAGTGAAGCCGCCGCTCTAGTCGAGCAGTACTTC; CDR3 length: 14; D gene: NA; V gene: TRBV2; J gene: TRBJ2-7; clone size: NA
CDR3 protein: CASSQAMREYEQYF; CDR3 DNA: TGTGCCAGCAGCCAAGCGATGAGGGAATACGAGCAGTACTTC; CDR3 length: 14; D gene: NA; V gene: TRBV14; J gene: TRBJ2-7; clone size: NA
CDR3 protein: CASSHGQVYEQYF; CDR3 DNA: TGTGCCAGCAGCCATGGACAGGTCTACGAGCAGTACTTC; CDR3 length: 13; D gene: TRBD1; V gene: TRBV14; J gene: TRBJ2-7; clone size: NA
CDR3 protein: CASSMEGGEKLFF; CDR3 DNA: TGTGCCAGCAGCATGGAAGGGGGAGAAAAACTGTTTTTT; CDR3 length: 13; D gene: NA; V gene: TRBV21-1; J gene: TRBJ1-4; clone size: few
CDR3 protein: CASARDRTVGQTQYF; CDR3 DNA: TGTGCCTCAGCAAGGGATAGGACAGTAGGACAGACCCAGTACTTC; CDR3 length: 15; D gene: NA; V gene: TRBV6-5; J gene: TRBJ2-5; clone size: NA
CDR3 protein: CASSPRGGFSYNEQFF; CDR3 DNA: TGTGCCAGTAGTCCCCGCGGGGGCTTTTCCTACAATGAGCAGTTCTTC; CDR3 length: 16; D gene: NA; V gene: TRBV19; J gene: TRBJ2-1; clone size: NA
CDR3 protein: CASSSPGQGGVNEQFF; CDR3 DNA: TGTGCCAGCAGTTCCCCCGGACAGGGAGGAGTTAATGAGCAGTTCTTC; CDR3 length: 16; D gene: TRBD1; V gene: TRBV27; J gene: TRBJ2-1; clone size: NA
CDR3 protein: CASSRDSSTDTQYF; CDR3 DNA: TGTGCCAGTAGTAGGGACAGTTCCACAGATACGCAGTATTTT; CDR3 length: 14; D gene: TRBD1; V gene: TRBV19; J gene: TRBJ2-3; clone size: NA
CDR3 protein: CASSQETRELFF; CDR3 DNA: TGTGCCAGCAGCCAGGAGACCCGGGAGCTGTTTTTT; CDR3 length: 12; D gene: NA; V gene: TRBV3-1/TRBV3-2; J gene: TRBJ2-2; clone size: few
CDR3 protein: CASSQDIRRNRGQENTEAFF; CDR3 DNA: TGTGCCAGCAGCCAAGATATTCGTAGGAACAGGGGGCAGGAGAACACTGAAGCTTTCTTT; CDR3 length: 20; D gene: TRBD1; V gene: TRBV3-1/TRBV3-2; J gene: TRBJ1-1; clone size: many
CDR3 protein: CASSSQGLLYGYTF; CDR3 DNA: TGTGCCAGCAGTTCCCAGGGTCTGCTCTATGGCTACACCTTC; CDR3 length: 14; D gene: NA; V gene: TRBV6-5; J gene: TRBJ1-2; clone size: NA
CDR3 protein: CASSRDRTYEQYF; CDR3 DNA: TGTGCCAGTAGCCGGGACAGGACCTACGAGCAGTACTTC; CDR3 length: 13; D gene: TRBD1; V gene: TRBV6-5; J gene: TRBJ2-7; clone size: NA
CDR3 protein: CASSLDRDRMFF; CDR3 DNA: TGTGCCAGCAGTCTGGACAGGGATCGTATGTTCTTC; CDR3 length: 12; D gene: TRBD1; V gene: TRBV27; J gene: TRBJ2-1; clone size: NA
CDR3 protein: CASSYPSTGENTEAFF; CDR3 DNA: TGTGCCAGCAGTTACCCCTCGACAGGGGAGAACACTGAAGCTTTCTTT; CDR3 length: 16; D gene: TRBD1; V gene: TRBV6-2/TRBV6-3; J gene: TRBJ1-1; clone size: NA
CDR3 protein: CASSNPTGEGSGNTIYF; CDR3 DNA: TGCGCCAGCAGCAACCCTACAGGAGAAGGGTCTGGAAACACCATATATTTT; CDR3 length: 17; D gene: NA; V gene: TRBV5-1; J gene: TRBJ1-3; clone size: NA
CDR3 protein: CASSLGEADYEQYF; CDR3 DNA: TGTGCCAGCAGCTTAGGGGAGGCGGACTACGAGCAGTACTTC; CDR3 length: 14; D gene: NA; V gene: TRBV11-2; J gene: TRBJ2-7; clone size: NA
CDR3 protein: CAISESRGQETQYF; CDR3 DNA: TGTGCCATCAGTGAGTCGAGGGGGCAAGAGACCCAGTACTTC; CDR3 length: 14; D gene: NA; V gene: TRBV10-3; J gene: TRBJ2-5; clone size: NA
CDR3 protein: CASSDGQAGSPLHF; CDR3 DNA: TGTGCCAGCAGTGATGGACAGGCGGGTTCACCCCTCCACTTT; CDR3 length: 14; D gene: TRBD1; V gene: TRBV2; J gene: TRBJ1-6; clone size: NA
CDR3 protein: CASNDRGNNEKLFF; CDR3 DNA: TGTGCCAGCAACGACAGGGGAAATAATGAAAAACTGTTTTTT; CDR3 length: 14; D gene: TRBD1; V gene: TRBV2; J gene: TRBJ1-4; clone size: few
CDR3 protein: CASSEALWAGRGELFF; CDR3 DNA: TGTGCCAGCAGTGAAGCGCTTTGGGCAGGGCGCGGGGAGCTGTTTTTT; CDR3 length: 16; D gene: NA; V gene: TRBV6-1; J gene: TRBJ2-2; clone size: NA
CDR3 protein: CASMGDRVDQPQHF; CDR3 DNA: TGTGCCAGTATGGGGGACAGGGTCGATCAGCCCCAGCATTTT; CDR3 length: 14; D gene: TRBD1; V gene: TRBV19; J gene: TRBJ1-5; clone size: NA
CDR3 protein: CASSSLSTGGDKQYF; CDR3 DNA: TGTGCCAGCAGCTCCCTATCAACCGGGGGAGACAAGCAGTACTTC; CDR3 length: 15; D gene: NA; V gene: TRBV5-6; J gene: TRBJ2-7; clone size: NA
CDR3 protein: CAWAGGTDEKLFF; CDR3 DNA: TGTGCCTGGGCAGGGGGTACCGATGAAAAACTGTTTTTT; CDR3 length: 13; D gene: TRBD1; V gene: TRBV30; J gene: TRBJ1-4; clone size: few
CDR3 protein: CASSTDRNNEQFF; CDR3 DNA: TGTGCCAGCAGCACGGACAGAAACAATGAGCAGTTCTTC; CDR3 length: 13; D gene: NA; V gene: TRBV7-3; J gene: TRBJ2-1; clone size: few
CDR3 protein: CAWSVGVFVNEQYF; CDR3 DNA: TGTGCCTGGAGTGTCGGTGTGTTCGTTAACGAGCAGTACTTC; CDR3 length: 14; D gene: NA; V gene: TRBV30; J gene: TRBJ2-7; clone size: NA
CDR3 protein: CASGQRRGANVLTF; CDR3 DNA: TGTGCCAGTGGACAGCGCAGAGGGGCCAACGTCCTGACTTTC; CDR3 length: 14; D gene: NA; V gene: TRBV9; J gene: TRBJ2-6; clone size: NA
CDR3 protein: CASSLDRGVEETQYF; CDR3 DNA: TGTGCCAGCAGCTTAGACAGGGGTGTAGAAGAGACCCAGTACTTC; CDR3 length: 15; D gene: TRBD1; V gene: TRBV5-4; J gene: TRBJ2-5; clone size: NA
CDR3 protein: CASSSQGTTDTQYF; CDR3 DNA: TGTGCCAGCAGCTCCCAGGGGACCACAGATACGCAGTATTTT; CDR3 length: 14; D gene: NA; V gene: TRBV7-8; J gene: TRBJ2-3; clone size: few
CDR3 protein: CASSLGPYGSTSEQFF; CDR3 DNA: TGTGCCAGCAGCTTAGGTCCCTATGGGTCGACTAGCGAGCAGTTCTTC; CDR3 length: 16; D gene: TRBD2; V gene: TRBV7-2; J gene: TRBJ2-1; clone size: once
CDR3 protein: CASSDPQGNYGYTF; CDR3 DNA: TGTGCCAGCAGCGACCCACAGGGGAACTATGGCTACACCTTC; CDR3 length: 14; D gene: TRBD1; V gene: TRBV4-2; J gene: TRBJ1-2; clone size: NA
CDR3 protein: CASSPLPSGAYQETQYF; CDR3 DNA: TGTGCCAGCTCACCTCTACCTAGCGGGGCCTACCAAGAGACCCAGTACTTC; CDR3 length: 17; D gene: TRBD2; V gene: TRBV18; J gene: TRBJ2-5; clone size: few
CDR3 protein: CASSLGLAYEQFF; CDR3 DNA: TGTGCCAGCAGCTTAGGGCTAGCCTATGAGCAGTTCTTC; CDR3 length: 13; D gene: NA; V gene: TRBV7-2; J gene: TRBJ2-1; clone size: NA
CDR3 protein: CASTDPRGGMGEKLFF; CDR3 DNA: TGTGCCAGCACCGACCCCCGGGGGGGAATGGGTGAAAAACTGTTTTTT; CDR3 length: 16; D gene: NA; V gene: TRBV6-6; J gene: TRBJ1-4; clone size: NA
CDR3 protein: CSVEDWQNNEQFF; CDR3 DNA: TGCAGCGTTGAAGACTGGCAAAACAATGAGCAGTTCTTC; CDR3 length: 13; D gene: NA; V gene: TRBV29-1; J gene: TRBJ2-1; clone size: NA
CDR3 protein: CASSKSPRDPGSEQYF; CDR3 DNA: TGTGCCAGCAGCAAAAGCCCCCGGGACCCCGGGAGCGAGCAGTACTTC; CDR3 length: 16; D gene: NA; V gene: TRBV21-1; J gene: TRBJ2-7; clone size: NA
CDR3 protein: CASSEGTVYGYTF; CDR3 DNA: TGCGCCAGCAGCGAAGGGACAGTCTATGGCTACACCTTC; CDR3 length: 13; D gene: TRBD1; V gene: TRBV5-1; J gene: TRBJ1-2; clone size: NA
CDR3 protein: CSVGGGSGYGYTF; CDR3 DNA: TGCAGCGTCGGGGGGGGAAGTGGCTATGGCTACACCTTC; CDR3 length: 13; D gene: NA; V gene: TRBV29-1; J gene: TRBJ1-2; clone size: NA
CDR3 protein: CASSRMSRGLALYTGELFF; CDR3 DNA: TGTGCCAGCAGCCGGATGAGCAGGGGGCTTGCTCTATACACCGGGGAGCTGTTTTTT; CDR3 length: 19; D gene: TRBD1; V gene: TRBV7-9; J gene: TRBJ2-2; clone size: NA
CDR3 protein: CASSDQGALYEQYF; CDR3 DNA: TGTGCCAGCAGTGATCAGGGGGCGCTCTACGAGCAGTACTTC; CDR3 length: 14; D gene: TRBD1; V gene: TRBV2; J gene: TRBJ2-7; clone size: NA
CDR3 protein: CASSPNGLAGDTQYF; CDR3 DNA: TGTGCCAGCAGCCCCAACGGACTAGCGGGGGATACGCAGTATTTT; CDR3 length: 15; D gene: TRBD2; V gene: TRBV11-1; J gene: TRBJ2-3; clone size: NA
CDR3 protein: CASSSLVPGSDTGELFF; CDR3 DNA: TGCGCCAGCAGCTCGCTAGTCCCGGGTTCCGACACCGGGGAGCTGTTTTTT; CDR3 length: 17; D gene: NA; V gene: TRBV5-1; J gene: TRBJ2-2; clone size: once
CDR3 protein: CASRPGGGNEQFF; CDR3 DNA: TGCGCCAGCAGACCTGGGGGCGGGAATGAGCAGTTCTTC; CDR3 length: 13; D gene: NA; V gene: TRBV10-1; J gene: TRBJ2-1; clone size: NA